Below are 25 T cell receptor beta chains sequenced from a single sample in a study of CD8+ T cells in alopecia areata. The sample's treatment: oral pan-JAK inhibitor, 5-10 mg twice daily. TCR sequencing used cDNA made by reverse transcription of extracted RNA. The data were produced by immunoSEQ multiplex PCR, yet TCRdb's version contains in-frame clones alone and is incomplete. This sample has fewer than 150,000 clones, with around 54% found just once. Sequencing used CD4+ T cells sorted from blood, obtained at week 24, from a patient treated with tofacitinib. Receptor source: a human donor with alopecia areata.

There are a few counts of this clone. V and J are TRBV4-1 and TRBJ1-1, with 7 bases lining up with TRBD1. J gave up 5 bases and V 8 bases, and 2 bases lay outside the gene matches. From germline, CDR1 is MGHRA and CDR2 YSYEKL. This CDR3 is built from 11 residues. In DNA form, the CDR3 reads TGCGCCAGCGCAGGGGGTACTGAAGCTTTCTTT. Translation gives CASAGGTEAFF.

A note on this clone: Mismatch with germline at one junction end may stem from a read error. This sequence joins TRBV30 and TRBJ1-1; D is uncertain. CDR1 GTSNPN and CDR2 SVGIG come from the germline V gene (reference sequence). The length of the CDR3 is 11 residues. The CDR3 protein is CAWSRDTEAFF. The CDR3 DNA is TGTGCCTGGTCTAGAGACACAGAAGCTTTCTTT.

This chain joins TRBV30 and TRBJ1-5; D gene ambiguous. V lost 1 base and J 7 bases, leaving 14 bases between the germline ends. The V gene's germline CDR1 is GTSNPN and CDR2 SVGIG (reference sequence). This CDR3 spans 14 amino acids. The CDR3 here is CAWSDKGPGQPQHF. CDR3 sequence (DNA): TGTGCCTGGAGTGATAAGGGTCCGGGGCAGCCCCAGCATTTT.

This chain links TRBV30 with TRBJ2-2, with 7 bases matching TRBD1. The germline CDR1 and CDR2 sequences are GTSNPN and SVGIG (reference sequence). The CDR3 loop spans 13 amino acids. V was clipped by 5 bases and J by 0 bases; unmatched bases: 0. CDR3 amino acids: CAWDRANTGELFF. CDR3 DNA: TGTGCCTGGGACAGGGCGAACACCGGGGAGCTGTTTTTT.

Turning to this clone: The same CDR3 arises from other DNA sequences in this sample as well. The chain has TRBV18 and TRBJ2-3, with D uncertain. Looked up from germline, CDR1 is KGHSH and CDR2 is LQKENI. The CDR3 is 13 amino acids. Between the trimmed V and J ends, which lost 3 bases and 1 base, there was a span of 5 bases. The CDR3 bases are TGTGCCAGCTCACCGGGCGGCACAGATACGCAGTATTTT. This gives the protein CASSPGGTDTQYF.

The chain employs TRBV7-9 and TRBJ1-6; D unresolved. Per the germline V gene, CDR1 is SEHNR and CDR2 is FQNEAQ (reference sequence). Trimming removed 1 base from V and 4 bases from J, with 17 bases in between. CDR3 length: 18 amino acids. Here the CDR3 reads CASSLDPDLQLYNSPLHF. CDR3 in DNA: TGTGCCAGCAGCTTAGATCCCGACTTACAGCTATATAATTCACCCCTCCACTTT.

The chain uses TRBV25-1 and TRBJ1-2; D gene unclear. V lost 4 bases to trimming and J lost 6 bases, with 15 bases between them. This CDR3 contains 14 residues. Germline-derived CDR1 and CDR2 are MGHDK and SYGVNS. CDR3 DNA: TGTGCCAGCAGTGGGTCGAGCCAGCTCGATGGCTACACCTTC. This translates into CASSGSSQLDGYTF.

This chain joins TRBV6-5 and TRBJ1-5, with D maybe TRBD1 (6 bases). Deletions cut 5 bases from V and 5 bases from J, with 10 bases between. The CDR3 length is 13 residues. The germline V gene has CDR1 MNHEY and CDR2 SVGAGI. Here the CDR3 DNA reads TGTGCCAGCAGTCCGGACAGAGATCAGCCCCAGCATTTT. Its translation is CASSPDRDQPQHF.

This clone has more than one count but fewer than ten. The chain carries TRBV19 and TRBJ1-2; D unresolved. The germline V and J ends were trimmed by 5 bases and 6 bases, with 10 bases remaining between them. The V gene's germline CDR1 is LNHDA and CDR2 SQIVND (reference sequence). This CDR3 is 12 amino acids long. CDR3 sequence reads: CASSAATHGYTF. Written as DNA, the CDR3 is TGTGCCAGTAGTGCAGCGACGCATGGCTACACCTTC.

This chain uses TRBV6-5 with TRBJ2-7; either TRBD1 or TRBD2 may supply D (5 bases each). The V end was cut by 5 bases, the J end by 3 bases, with 11 bases between. This CDR3 has 13 residues. CDR1 is MNHEY and CDR2 is SVGAGI in the germline V gene. CDR3 nucleotide sequence: TGTGCCAGCAGTCGGGACGGCAACTACGAGCAGTACTTC. Protein: CASSRDGNYEQYF.

Comments on this clone: A read error may account for a junction end that differs from germline. The J gene is TRBJ2-7, the V gene TRBV7-2, with D tentatively TRBD2 (5 bases). The CDR3 has 16 amino acids. Germline loops: CDR1 SGHTA, CDR2 FQGNSA. The CDR3: CASSLESTRRDYEQYF. For the CDR3, the DNA is TGTGCCAGCAGTTTAGAATCAACCCGACGGGACTACGAGCAGTACTTC.

This clone was detected once. V usage is TRBV7-9 and J usage is TRBJ2-1; maybe TRBD1 (5 bases). Germline V gene sequence: CDR1 SEHNR, CDR2 FQNEAQ (reference sequence). The CDR3 sequence is 16 residues long. The ends were cut back, 3 bases at V and 8 bases at J, with 20 bases in the middle. The CDR3 sequence: CASSFRVTTLGYEQFF. In nucleotides, the CDR3 is TGTGCCAGCAGCTTCAGGGTGACAACCCTTGGCTATGAGCAGTTCTTC.

This chain joins TRBV30 and TRBJ2-3, with 7 bases matching TRBD2. CDR1 and CDR2 (germline): GTSNPN, SVGIG (reference sequence). The CDR3 covers 13 residues. J was trimmed by 2 bases and V by 4 bases; bases with no gene match: 3. The CDR3 loop reads CAWTTSDTDTQYF. DNA for the CDR3: TGTGCCTGGACAACTAGCGACACAGATACGCAGTATTTT.

The chain links TRBV5-1 to TRBJ1-2; tentative D call: TRBD1 (5 bases). The CDR3 loop spans 14 amino acids. Germline CDR1 SGHRS, CDR2 YFSETQ. Trimming shortened V by 4 bases and J by 1 base, and 11 bases separated the two germline ends. The CDR3 sequence is CASSPTTDNYGYTF. CDR3 DNA sequence: TGCGCCAGCAGCCCCACGACAGATAACTATGGCTACACCTTC.

In this sample, this clone turned up a few times. The chain carries TRBV25-1 and TRBJ2-7, with 7 bases aligning to TRBD1. The CDR3 sequence is 14 residues long. Unmatched junction bases numbered 5, after V lost 3 bases and J lost 3 bases. Germline-derived CDR1 and CDR2 are MGHDK and SYGVNS. CDR3 loop: CASSEGQPYYEQYF. The CDR3 region has the DNA TGTGCCAGCAGTGAGGGACAGCCGTACTACGAGCAGTACTTC.

The rearrangement uses TRBV5-1 and TRBJ2-7; TRBD1 matches 7 bases. The length of the CDR3 is 14 residues. Germline CDR1 is SGHRS and CDR2 is YFSETQ. V lost 1 base to trimming and J lost 3 bases; unmatched junction nucleotides: 4. The CDR3 coding sequence is TGCGCCAGCAGCTTGTCGGGACAGAGCTACGAGCAGTACTTC. It yields the protein CASSLSGQSYEQYF.

The chain employs TRBV5-1 and TRBJ2-7, with D perhaps TRBD1 (5 bases). Germline CDR1 SGHRS, CDR2 YFSETQ. The CDR3 loop spans 14 amino acids. The V end lost 4 bases, the J end lost 2 bases, and 13 bases lay between the germline ends. CDR3 region: CASSALQGTYEQYF. Written as DNA, the CDR3 is TGCGCCAGCAGCGCGCTCCAGGGAACCTACGAGCAGTACTTC.

This clone was seen more than once but under ten times. The chain is built from TRBV19 and TRBJ2-1; 9 bases agree with TRBD1. The V segment lost 4 bases and the J segment 7 bases; nucleotides outside the gene matches: 8. The CDR3 runs 15 residues. Germline V gives CDR1 LNHDA, CDR2 SQIVND (reference sequence). Here the CDR3 reads CASSTGQGPQNEQFF. DNA for the CDR3: TGTGCCAGTAGTACGGGACAGGGCCCACAGAATGAGCAGTTCTTC.

The gene calls are TRBV4-2 and TRBJ2-3; D gene unclear. Deletions cut 4 bases from V and 3 bases from J, with 8 bases between. The CDR3 totals 13 residues. Germline CDR1 and CDR2: LGHNA and YNFKEQ. The CDR3 region has the DNA TGTGCCAGCAGCCCTGCACTTACAGATACGCAGTATTTT. Amino acids: CASSPALTDTQYF.

This rearrangement joins TRBV30 to TRBJ2-1; 9 bases are a match to TRBD2. Losses at the gene ends were 5 bases for V and 6 bases for J; bases not matched to a gene: 2. This CDR3 has 12 residues. Germline V gives CDR1 GTSNPN, CDR2 SVGIG (reference sequence). DNA for the CDR3: TGTGCCTGGGTAGCGGGGGTCAATGAGCAGTTCTTC. Its protein is CAWVAGVNEQFF.

The rearrangement uses TRBV27 and TRBJ2-1; D not certain. V lost 6 bases and J 3 bases, leaving 15 bases between the germline ends. Looked up from germline, CDR1 is MNHEY and CDR2 is SMNVEV (reference sequence). The CDR3 has 15 amino acids. The CDR3: CASSPRQVHYNEQFF. The CDR3 bases are TGTGCCAGCAGCCCGAGGCAGGTCCACTACAATGAGCAGTTCTTC.

The rearrangement uses TRBV6-5 and TRBJ1-1; 7 bases align to TRBD1. The CDR3 extends over 15 amino acids. Germline CDR1 and CDR2: MNHEY and SVGAGI. The V and J ends lost 4 bases and 5 bases, in that order; junction bases with no gene match: 10. CDR3 nucleotide sequence: TGTGCCAGCAGTTCATTAGGGGGCGCGAGGACTGAAGCTTTCTTT. Protein sequence: CASSSLGGARTEAFF.

The chain carries TRBV7-6 and TRBJ2-5, with 7 positions matching TRBD1. The trim removed 3 bases at V and 5 bases at J, leaving 12 bases unmatched. CDR1 is SGHVS and CDR2 is FNYEAQ in the germline V gene. CDR3 size: 16 residues. The CDR3 region is CASSFVLRGPDETQYF. The CDR3 DNA sequence: TGTGCCAGCAGCTTCGTCCTAAGGGGGCCGGATGAGACCCAGTACTTC.

This sequence joins TRBV30 and TRBJ2-1; 8 bases are a match to TRBD2. The V and J ends lost 5 bases and 0 bases, in that order; junction bases with no gene match: 3. Germline values: CDR1 GTSNPN, CDR2 SVGIG (reference sequence). The CDR3 sequence is 14 residues long. The CDR3 region has the DNA TGTGCCTGGCGGGGGGGGAGCTCCTACAATGAGCAGTTCTTC. It yields the protein CAWRGGSSYNEQFF.

The chain uses TRBV5-6 and TRBJ2-2, with 7 nucleotides matching TRBD1. Germline-derived CDR1 and CDR2 are SGHDT and YYEEEE. The CDR3 has 16 amino acids. J lost 2 bases, V lost 0 bases, and 4 bases had no gene match. CDR3: CASSLAQGVNTGELFF. CDR3 DNA: TGTGCCAGCAGCTTGGCCCAGGGGGTAAACACCGGGGAGCTGTTTTTT.